One T cell receptor beta chain is described in this entry. These data originate in a study of human thymus T cells. This CDR3 spans 15 amino acids. Trimming left V 4 bases short and J 2 bases short, with 15 bases between. The V gene's germline CDR1 is SGHRS and CDR2 YFSETQ. The assay was immunoSEQ multiplex PCR, and TCRdb's table has in-frame clones only and misses some. The sample lists some 57,000 clones; about 93% were seen once. The chain is built from TRBV5-1 and TRBJ2-5; TRBD2 might be the D (6 bases). The TCR sequence derives from a boy in the first two years of life with a congenital heart defect but otherwise immunologically healthy. The sequencing sample was made of blood. The CDR3 sequence: CASSPGGRVQETQYF. The CDR3 nucleotides are TGCGCCAGCAGCCCCGGAGGGCGGGTTCAAGAGACCCAGTACTTC.